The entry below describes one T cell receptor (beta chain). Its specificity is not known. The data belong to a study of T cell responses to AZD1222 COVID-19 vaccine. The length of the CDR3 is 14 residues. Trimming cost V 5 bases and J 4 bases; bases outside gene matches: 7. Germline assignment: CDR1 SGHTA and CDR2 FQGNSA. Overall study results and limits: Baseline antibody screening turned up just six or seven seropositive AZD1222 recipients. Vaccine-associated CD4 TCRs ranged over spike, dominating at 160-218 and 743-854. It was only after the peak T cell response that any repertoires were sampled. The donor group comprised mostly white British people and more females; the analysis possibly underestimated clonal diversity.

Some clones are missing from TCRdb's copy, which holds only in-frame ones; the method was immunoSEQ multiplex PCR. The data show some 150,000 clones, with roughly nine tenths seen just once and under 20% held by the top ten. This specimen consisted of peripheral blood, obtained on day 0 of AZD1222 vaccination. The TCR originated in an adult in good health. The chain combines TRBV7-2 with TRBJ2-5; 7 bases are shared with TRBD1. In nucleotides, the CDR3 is TGTGCCAGCAGCACTATGACAGGGTTAGAGACCCAGTACTTC. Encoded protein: CASSTMTGLETQYF. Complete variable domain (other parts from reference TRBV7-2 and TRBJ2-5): GAGVSQSPSNKVTEKGKDVELRCDPISGHTALYWYRQSLGQGLEFLIYFQGNSAPDKSGLPSDRFSAERTGGSVSTLTIQRTQQEDSAVYLCASSTMTGLETQYFGPGTRLLVL.